Reported below is one T cell receptor beta chain. This sample is drawn from a study of patients and donors after allogeneic stem cell transplantation. The V and J ends lost 6 bases and 4 bases respectively, with 12 bases between them. This CDR3 comprises 14 residues. MiXCR, run by TCRdb on the RT-PCR reads, gives a single entry per CDR3 protein. The sample shows over 130,000 distinct CDR3 sequences, roughly two fifths of them seen only once. The sequenced sample was blood, either unsorted or a sorted T cell fraction (not recorded which). The V gene is TRBV12-3 or TRBV12-4, the J gene TRBJ1-4, with D hard to call. This receptor was obtained from a human donor who was either an allogeneic HSCT recipient or a stem cell or donor lymphocyte infusion donor (not recorded which). It is not recorded whose cells these are; they may come from a transplant donor. The CDR3 nucleotides read TGTGCCAGCAGCCCCGAGACGGTTAATGAAAAACTGTTTTTT. Translating gives CASSPETVNEKLFF.